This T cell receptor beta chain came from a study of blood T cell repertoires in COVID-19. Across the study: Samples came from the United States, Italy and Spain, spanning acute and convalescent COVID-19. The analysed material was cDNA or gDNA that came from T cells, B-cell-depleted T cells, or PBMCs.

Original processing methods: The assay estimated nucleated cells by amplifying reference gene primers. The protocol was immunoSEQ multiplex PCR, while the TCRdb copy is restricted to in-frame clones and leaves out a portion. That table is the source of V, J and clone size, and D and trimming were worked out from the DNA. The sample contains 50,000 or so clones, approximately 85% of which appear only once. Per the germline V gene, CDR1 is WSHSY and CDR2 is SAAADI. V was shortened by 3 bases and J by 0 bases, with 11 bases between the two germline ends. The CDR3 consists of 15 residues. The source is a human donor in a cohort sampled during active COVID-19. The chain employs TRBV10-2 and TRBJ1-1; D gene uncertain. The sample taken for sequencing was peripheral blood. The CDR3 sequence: CASSDPIPLNTEAFF. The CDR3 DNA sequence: TGCGCCAGCAGTGACCCCATCCCCCTGAACACTGAAGCTTTCTTT.